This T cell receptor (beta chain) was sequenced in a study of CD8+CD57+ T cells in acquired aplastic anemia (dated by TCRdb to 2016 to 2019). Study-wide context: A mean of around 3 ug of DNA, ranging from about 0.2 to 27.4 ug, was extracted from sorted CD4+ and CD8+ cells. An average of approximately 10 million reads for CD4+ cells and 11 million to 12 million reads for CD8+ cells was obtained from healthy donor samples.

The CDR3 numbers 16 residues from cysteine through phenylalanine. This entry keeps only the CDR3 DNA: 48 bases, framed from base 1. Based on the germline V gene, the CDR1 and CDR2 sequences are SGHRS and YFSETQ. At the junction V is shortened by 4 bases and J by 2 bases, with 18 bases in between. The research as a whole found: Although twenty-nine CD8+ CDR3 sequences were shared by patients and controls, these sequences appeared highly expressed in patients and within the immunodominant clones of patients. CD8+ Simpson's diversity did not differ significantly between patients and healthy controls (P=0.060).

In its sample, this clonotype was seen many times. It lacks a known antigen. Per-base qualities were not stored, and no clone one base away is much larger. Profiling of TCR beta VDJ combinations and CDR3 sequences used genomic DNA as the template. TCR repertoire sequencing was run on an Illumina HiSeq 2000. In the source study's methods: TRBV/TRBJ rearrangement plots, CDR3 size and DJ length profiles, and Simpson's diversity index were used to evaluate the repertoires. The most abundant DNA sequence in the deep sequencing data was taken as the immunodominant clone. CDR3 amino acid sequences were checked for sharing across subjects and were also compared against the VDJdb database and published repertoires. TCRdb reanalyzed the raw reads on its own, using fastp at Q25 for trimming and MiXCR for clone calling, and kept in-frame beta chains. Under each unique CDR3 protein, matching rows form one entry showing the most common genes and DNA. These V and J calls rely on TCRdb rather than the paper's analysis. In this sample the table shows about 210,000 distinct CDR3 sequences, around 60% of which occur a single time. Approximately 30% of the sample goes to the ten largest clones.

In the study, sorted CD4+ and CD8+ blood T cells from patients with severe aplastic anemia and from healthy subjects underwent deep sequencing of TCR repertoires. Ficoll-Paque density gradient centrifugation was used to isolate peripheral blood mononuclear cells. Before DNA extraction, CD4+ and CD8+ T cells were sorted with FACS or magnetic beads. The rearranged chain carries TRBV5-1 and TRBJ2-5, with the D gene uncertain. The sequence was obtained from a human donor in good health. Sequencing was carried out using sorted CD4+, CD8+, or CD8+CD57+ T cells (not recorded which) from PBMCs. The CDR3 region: CASSHTPTGPQETQYF. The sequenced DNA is TGCGCCAGCAGCCATACCCCTACCGGGCCTCAAGAGACCCAGTACTTC. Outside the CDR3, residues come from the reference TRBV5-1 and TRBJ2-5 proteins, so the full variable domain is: KAGVTQTPRYLIKTRGQQVTLSCSPISGHRSVSWYQQTPGQGLQFLFEYFSETQRNKGNFPGRFSGRQFSNSRSEMNVSTLELGDSALYLCASSHTPTGPQETQYFGPGTRLLVL.